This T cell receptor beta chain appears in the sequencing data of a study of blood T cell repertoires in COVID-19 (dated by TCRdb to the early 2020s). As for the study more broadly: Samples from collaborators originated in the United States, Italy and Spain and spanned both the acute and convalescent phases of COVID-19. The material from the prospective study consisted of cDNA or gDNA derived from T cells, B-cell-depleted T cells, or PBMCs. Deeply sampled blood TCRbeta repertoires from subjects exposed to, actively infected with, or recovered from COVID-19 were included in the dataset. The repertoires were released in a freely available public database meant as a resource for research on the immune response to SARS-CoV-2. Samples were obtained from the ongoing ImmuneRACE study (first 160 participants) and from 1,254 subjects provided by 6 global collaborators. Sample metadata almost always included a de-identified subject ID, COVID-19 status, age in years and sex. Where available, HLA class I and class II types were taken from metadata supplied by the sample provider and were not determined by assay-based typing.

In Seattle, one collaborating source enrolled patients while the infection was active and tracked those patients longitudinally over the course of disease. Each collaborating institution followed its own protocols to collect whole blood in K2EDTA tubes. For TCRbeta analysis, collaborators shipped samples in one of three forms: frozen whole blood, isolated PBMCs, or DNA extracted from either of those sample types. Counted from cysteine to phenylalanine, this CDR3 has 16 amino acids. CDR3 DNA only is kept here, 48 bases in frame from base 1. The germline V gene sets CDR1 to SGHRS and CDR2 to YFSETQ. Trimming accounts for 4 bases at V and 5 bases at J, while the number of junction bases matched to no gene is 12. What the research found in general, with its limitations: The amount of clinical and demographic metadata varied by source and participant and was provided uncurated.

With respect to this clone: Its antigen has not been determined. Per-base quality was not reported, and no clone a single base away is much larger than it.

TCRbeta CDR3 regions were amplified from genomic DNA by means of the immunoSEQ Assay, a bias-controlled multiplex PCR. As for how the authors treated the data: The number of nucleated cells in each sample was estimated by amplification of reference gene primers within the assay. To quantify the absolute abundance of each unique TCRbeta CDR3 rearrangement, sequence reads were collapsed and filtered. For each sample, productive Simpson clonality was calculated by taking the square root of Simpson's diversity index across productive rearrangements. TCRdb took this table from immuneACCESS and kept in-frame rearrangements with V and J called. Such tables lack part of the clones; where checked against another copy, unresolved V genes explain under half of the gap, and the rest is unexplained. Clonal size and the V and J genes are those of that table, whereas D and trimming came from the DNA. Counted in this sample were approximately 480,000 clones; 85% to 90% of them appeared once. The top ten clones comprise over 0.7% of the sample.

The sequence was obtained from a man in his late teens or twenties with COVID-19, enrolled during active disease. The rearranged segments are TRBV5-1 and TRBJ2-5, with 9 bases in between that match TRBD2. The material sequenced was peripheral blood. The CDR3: CASSPRAGGGGETQYF. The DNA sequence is TGCGCCAGCAGCCCAAGAGCGGGAGGCGGAGGGGAGACCCAGTACTTC. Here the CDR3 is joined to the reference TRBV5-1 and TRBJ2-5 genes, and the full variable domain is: KAGVTQTPRYLIKTRGQQVTLSCSPISGHRSVSWYQQTPGQGLQFLFEYFSETQRNKGNFPGRFSGRQFSNSRSEMNVSTLELGDSALYLCASSPRAGGGGETQYFGPGTRLLVL.